The subject of this entry is one T cell receptor beta chain. No antigen is known for it. The sample is drawn from a study of T cells after yellow fever vaccination. V lost 4 bases and J lost 9; bases outside the gene matches: 5. The CDR3 is 13 amino acids. Per the germline V gene, CDR1 is KGHDR and CDR2 is SFDVKD. Study-level results: The secondary response showed a weaker magnitude and a faster peak, day 5 versus 15.

TCRdb passed the 5' RACE reads through MiXCR, listing each CDR3 protein once. Of under 200,000 distinct CDR3 sequences in the sample, approximately 6.8% were seen once. This chain connects TRBV24-1 to TRBJ2-1, with 7 bases that match TRBD1. Here the sequenced sample was CD4+ T cells sorted from PBMCs, taken roughly 5 days after the first yellow fever vaccination. This TCR came from a young man who received the YFV17D yellow fever vaccine. DNA of the CDR3: TGTGCCACCAGTGAAGAGACAGGGTTTGAGCAGTTCTTC. This gives the protein CATSEETGFEQFF.